This T cell receptor beta chain was found in a study of human T cells and chemical hapten exposure (dated by TCRdb to the early 2020s). A note on the overall study: For sensitization, 2% DPC in acetone was applied to an approximately 2 cm by approximately 2 cm area of upper inner arm skin. Weekly therapeutic DPC doses were additionally applied to the scalp of patients throughout the roughly 23-week study period. Patch testing was done on the upper back using Finn chambers containing 0.01% DPC, and results were scored after 6 days according to International Contact Dermatitis Research Group standards. The mostly female patient cohort included alopecia areata with under or over 50% scalp involvement, alopecia totalis and alopecia universalis. Libraries were pooled for sequencing, and per-sample TCR yields varied mainly because of small differences in library volumes within the pool. This study followed changes in the peripheral blood TCR repertoire in vivo during primary and secondary sensitization of alopecia patients to the hapten diphenylcyclopropenone (DPC). Blood samples were taken from patients before sensitization (week 0) and then at 2, 6 and about 24 weeks after DPC sensitization. For TCR sequencing, blood came from approximately 29 alopecia patients at anywhere from one to four time points (pre-sensitization, 2, 6 and 24 weeks).

There are many counts of this clonotype. Its antigen is unknown. Nothing much larger sits one base from this clone, and base qualities are not available. Overall study results and their limits: After repeated subsampling, the strength of the expansion versus patch-test correlation and the threshold at which it became significant changed. Expanded TCRs formed significantly more large CDR3 similarity clusters than pre-sensitization or healthy control sets, consistent with antigen-driven responses. Because every patient had alopecia, a presumed autoimmune disease, the patients' immune response might differ from that of healthy individuals. The number of TCRs above 1 in 1000 frequency did not change with DPC sensitization; there was no evidence of global repertoire structure alterations. Patch test score was positively correlated with the number of PT1 expanded TCRs, with significance at thresholds 8, 16 and 32 but not at 4.

Per the germline V gene, SGHDT is the CDR1 and YYEEEE is the CDR2. Between the V and J ends, shortened by 4 bases and 4 bases respectively, the junction contains 15 bases. The CDR3 starts with the cysteine, ends with the phenylalanine, and has 15 residues. Here the CDR3 DNA is all that survives: 45 bases in frame from base 1. Library preparation employed RACE. Data came from a NextSeq 500. During library preparation, unique molecular identifiers were attached to individual cDNA molecules so that TCRs could be counted quantitatively and reproducibly. For every blood RNA sample, sequencing covered both the TCR alpha and TCR beta chains. The authors processed their data as follows. Samples had a median of roughly 99,000 TCRs, with a range from about 23,224 to 750,000. The Decombinator software suite was used to annotate the V, J and CDR3 of the TCR reads. Every sample was subsampled to the same number of TCRs (28,000) for the PS versus PT1 abundance plots. TCRs were defined as expanded if absent before sensitization and observed at least eight times at the 2-week time point. TCRdb reprocessed the public reads (quality trimming at Q25 with fastp, clone calling with MiXCR) and kept in-frame beta chains. Records with the same CDR3 protein are collapsed into one entry carrying the most frequent genes and DNA. The V and J calls were not made by the authors but by TCRdb's processing. The sample records about 80,000 distinct CDR3 sequences, 10% of which are singletons. 2% to 3% of the sample is held by the ten biggest clonotypes.

The time point label on this specimen signifies: patch test 2, 6 weeks after DPC sensitization. What this sample's treatment or condition label stands for: therapeutic diphenylcyclopropenone sensitization with weekly scalp DPC. At each patch-test visit, blood was drawn before the patch test was applied. Eligible patients were aged 18 to 70, diagnosed with alopecia, deemed suitable for DPC therapy, and excluded if pregnant. Total RNA was extracted from unfractionated whole blood collected in Tempus Blood RNA tubes. The clonotype was recovered from a woman aged 25-40 years with alopecia areata. Some clones in this sample may be carry-over from other donors' samples. The V and J genes are TRBV5-6 and TRBJ2-1, with a tentative D gene TRBD2 over 5 matching bases. The sequences come from whole blood, collected in connection with sensitization to the hapten diphenylcyclopropenone (DPC). The DNA sequence is as follows: TGTGCCAGCAGCCCCCTAGCCCTCTTATACAATGAGCAGTTCTTC. This translates into CASSPLALLYNEQFF. Full variable domain (CDR3 extended with the reference TRBV5-6 and TRBJ2-1 proteins): DAGVTQSPTHLIKTRGQQVTLRCSPKSGHDTVSWYQQALGQGPQFIFQYYEEEERQRGNFPDRFSGHQFPNYSSELNVNALLLGDSALYLCASSPLALLYNEQFFGPGTRLTVL.